Below are 2 T cell receptor beta chains sequenced from a single sample in a study of identical twins. TCRdb re-called the 5' RACE reads with MiXCR, one entry per CDR3 protein. The sample lists fewer than 250,000 distinct CDR3 sequences, 6% to 9% seen once, with 1.5% to 2.5% in the top ten. These records were also assigned to another study, of yellow fever vaccine responses in identical twins.

The specimen sequenced was memory (CD45RO+) T cells sorted from blood. The source of these receptors is a woman between 18 and 30 years old in good health.

This clonotype has more than one count but fewer than ten. V is TRBV30 and J is TRBJ2-2; 9 bases match TRBD1. The germline V gene encodes CDR1 GTSNPN and CDR2 SVGIG (reference sequence). V gave up 3 bases and J gave up 4 bases; unmatched junction bases: 0. This CDR3 has 13 residues. The CDR3 spells CAWRTGGTGELFF. CDR3 sequence (DNA): TGTGCCTGGAGGACAGGGGGCACCGGGGAGCTGTTTTTT.

This clonotype has more than one count but fewer than ten. J is TRBJ1-1 and V is TRBV5-1; D gene uncertain. The CDR3 has 14 residues. Germline CDR1 SGHRS, CDR2 YFSETQ. Trimming shortened V by 2 bases and J by 3 bases, and 11 bases separated the two germline ends. The CDR3, as DNA: TGCGCCAGCAGCTTCTGGGGTACCGACACTGAAGCTTTCTTT. Its translation: CASSFWGTDTEAFF.